This TCR beta chain was observed in a study of cytomegalovirus exposure and HLA in healthy donors. Study-wide results and limits: In vitro testing confirmed a few CMV-associated chains as specific for CMV antigens.

13 Jbeta primers and 60 Vbeta primers were used for the PCR. Repertoires were generated with immunoSEQ multiplex PCR, while TCRdb's copy carries only in-frame clones and drops some. This table has about 140,000 clones, around 79% appearing once. With respect to this clone: Its target is not known.

J was trimmed by 6 bases and V by 6 bases; bases with no gene match: 13. Germline lookup yields CDR1 SEHNR and CDR2 FQNEAQ (reference sequence). The CDR3 runs 15 residues. V and J are TRBV7-9 and TRBJ2-7, with TRBD1 matching 8 bases. Input material: PBMCs. The origin of this receptor is a woman in her 50s in good health and CMV-seropositive. The CDR3 loop is CASSYSQGAQSEQYF. In DNA, the CDR3 is TGTGCCAGCAGTTATAGTCAGGGGGCGCAGTCCGAGCAGTACTTC.